Sequencing of this TCR beta chain was carried out in a study of cytomegalovirus exposure and HLA in healthy donors. In germline, CDR1 is SGHTA, CDR2 FQGNSA. The CDR3 runs 14 residues. Trimming removed 5 bases from V and 4 bases from J, with 14 bases in between. On this clone: As yet, its antigen is unknown.

This PCR relied on a set of 60 Vbeta primers and 13 Jbeta primers. TCRdb keeps only in-frame clones here, not all; method: immunoSEQ multiplex PCR. The data show roughly 150,000 clones, roughly four fifths seen once. Notes on the study in general: Using the classifier, cytomegalovirus status was reportedly diagnosed with high specificity and sensitivity.

The V and J genes are TRBV7-2 and TRBJ2-5; TRBD1 is a possible D gene (5 bases). The sample consisted of PBMCs. The TCR sequence derives from a female donor in good health and CMV-seronegative. This chain's CDR3 is CASSASRRGETQYF. CDR3 coding DNA: TGTGCCAGCAGCGCTAGTCGTAGGGGAGAGACCCAGTACTTC.